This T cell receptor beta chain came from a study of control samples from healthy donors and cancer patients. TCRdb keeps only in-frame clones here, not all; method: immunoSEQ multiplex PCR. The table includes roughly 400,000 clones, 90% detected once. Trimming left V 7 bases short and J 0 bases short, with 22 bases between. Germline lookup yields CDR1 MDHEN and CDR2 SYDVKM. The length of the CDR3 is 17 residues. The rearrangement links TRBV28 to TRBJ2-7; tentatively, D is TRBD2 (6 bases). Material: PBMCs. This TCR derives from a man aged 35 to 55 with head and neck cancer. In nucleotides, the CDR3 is TGTGCCAGCAATGGGGGAAAGTGGGGGGTAGGCTCCTACGAGCAGTACTTC. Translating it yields CASNGGKWGVGSYEQYF.